The 31 T cell receptor beta chains listed next were all sequenced from one sample in a study of multiple sclerosis patients with progressive multifocal leukoencephalopathy. The time point: approximately 11 months of natalizumab therapy. Method: immunoSEQ multiplex PCR; TCRdb's copy keeps in-frame clones and lacks some. Here the sample spans about 25,000 clones, less than 95% being singletons. The sequenced sample was PBMCs, obtained from a patient treated with natalizumab. These receptors originate from a man aged 25-45 years with multiple sclerosis.

The chain employs TRBV9 and TRBJ2-7; tentative D call: TRBD2 (5 bases). This CDR3 has 14 amino acids. Deletions cut 0 bases from V and 7 bases from J, with 14 bases between. Per the germline V gene, CDR1 is SGDLS and CDR2 is YYNGEE. CDR3 amino acids: CASSVGDSSGEQYF. In DNA form, the CDR3 reads TGTGCCAGCAGCGTAGGGGATAGCTCGGGAGAGCAGTACTTC.

This chain joins TRBV5-6 and TRBJ2-6, with 9 bases aligning to TRBD1. The CDR3 length is 16 residues. Trimming removed 9 bases from V and 1 base from J; junction bases left unmatched: 8. Per the germline V gene, CDR1 is SGHDT and CDR2 is YYEEEE. The CDR3 loop reads CATYLGQGSGANVLTF. The CDR3 DNA follows: TGTGCCACCTACCTGGGACAGGGTTCTGGGGCCAACGTCCTGACTTTC.

For this clone: One end of the junction is discordant with germline, which a read error may explain. The V and J genes are TRBV7-2 and TRBJ1-5, with 7 bases fitting TRBD1. Per the germline V gene, CDR1 is SGHTA and CDR2 is FQGNSA. The CDR3 is 16 amino acids. CDR3 region: CASSLKGGYSKQPQHF. The CDR3 DNA sequence: TGTGCCAGCAGCTTAAAAGGGGGCTATAGCAAACAGCCCCAGCATTTT.

The chain carries TRBV2 and TRBJ1-4; D is possibly TRBD1 (5 bases). The germline gives CDR1 SNHLY, CDR2 FYNNEI. V was clipped by 8 bases and J by 6 bases, with 16 bases between them. The CDR3 runs to 14 residues. Here the CDR3 reads CASGGGWAYEKLFF. The CDR3 DNA follows: TGTGCCAGCGGGGGGGGATGGGCCTATGAAAAACTGTTTTTT.

V usage is TRBV11-2 and J usage is TRBJ2-7, with 8 bases fitting TRBD2. Germline V gene data show CDR1 as SGHAT and CDR2 as FQNNGV. Germline trimming cut 1 base from V and 2 bases from J; bases unmatched to any gene: 16. The CDR3 totals 19 residues. The CDR3: CASSLGSSSGLAPTYEQYV. DNA for the CDR3: TGTGCCAGCAGCTTAGGAAGCTCGTCCGGACTAGCCCCTACCTACGAGCAGTACGTC.

The chain has TRBV19 and TRBJ1-1; maybe TRBD1 (6 bases). Germline lookup yields CDR1 LNHDA and CDR2 SQIVND (reference sequence). This CDR3 contains 15 residues. V was trimmed by 2 bases and J by 0 bases, leaving 10 bases between them. CDR3 DNA sequence: TGTGCCAGTAGTATACAGGGGACCATGAACACTGAAGCTTTCTTT. Residues: CASSIQGTMNTEAFF. The variable domain in full, completed from reference TRBV19 and TRBJ1-1, reads DGGITQSPKYLFRKEGQNVTLSCEQNLNHDAMYWYRQDPGQGLRLIYYSQIVNDFQKGDIAEGYSVSREKKESFPLTVTSAQKNPTAFYLCASSIQGTMNTEAFFGQGTRLTVV.

The sample holds a few counts of this clone. V and J are TRBV18 and TRBJ2-3; 8 bases align to TRBD2. In germline, CDR1 is KGHSH, CDR2 LQKENI. Losses at the gene ends were 3 bases for V and 4 bases for J; bases not matched to a gene: 6. The CDR3 is 15 amino acids. CDR3 bases: TGTGCCAGCTCACCTTCGCTAGCGGGTTCAGATACGCAGTATTTT. Translating gives CASSPSLAGSDTQYF.

This chain uses TRBV21-1 with TRBJ2-7. TRBV21-1 is flagged as a pseudogene. The CDR3 consists of 14 residues. The CDR3 loop reads CASSPSLHSYEQYV. CDR3 sequence (DNA): TGTGCCAGCAGCCCCTCGCTCCACTCCTACGAGCAGTACGTC.

V gene TRBV15 combines with J gene TRBJ1-2; D is ambiguous. CDR3 length: 13 amino acids. Germline CDR1 reads LNHNV; CDR2 reads YYDKDF (reference sequence). Trimming cost V 5 bases and J 2 bases, with 9 bases left between them. The CDR3, as DNA: TGTGCCACCAGCGAGTCCGGGAACTATGGCTACACCTTC. Amino acid sequence: CATSESGNYGYTF.

This clone was counted a single time. The V and J genes are TRBV18 and TRBJ2-1; 8 positions agree with TRBD2. In germline, CDR1 is KGHSH, CDR2 LQKENI. V lost 2 bases and J lost 3; bases outside the gene matches: 6. This CDR3 contains 16 residues. The CDR3 sequence: CASSPTSGVVYNEQFF. In nucleotides, the CDR3 is TGTGCCAGCTCACCAACTAGCGGCGTTGTCTACAATGAGCAGTTCTTC.

The V call is TRBV7-2, the J call TRBJ2-3; D gene ambiguous. Germline V CDR1 and CDR2: SGHTA, FQGNSA. V was shortened by 1 base and J by 7 bases, with 6 bases between the two germline ends. The CDR3 contains 12 residues. The CDR3 sequence: CASSLELNTQYF. The CDR3 DNA reads TGTGCCAGCAGCTTAGAACTGAATACGCAGTATTTT. Full variable domain (remainder filled in from reference TRBV7-2 and TRBJ2-3): GAGVSQSPSNKVTEKGKDVELRCDPISGHTALYWYRQSLGQGLEFLIYFQGNSAPDKSGLPSDRFSAERTGGSVSTLTIQRTQQEDSAVYLCASSLELNTQYFGPGTRLTVL.

The chain couples TRBV2 to TRBJ2-7; TRBD1 matches 9 bases. With V trimmed by 3 bases and J by 2 bases, 2 bases remained unmatched. The CDR3 spans 14 residues. Germline V lookup: CDR1 SNHLY, CDR2 FYNNEI. The CDR3 DNA is TGTGCCAGCAGTGACCGGGACAGGGCCTACGAGCAGTACTTC. It is translated as CASSDRDRAYEQYF.

This clone showed up just a few times. V gene TRBV10-3 combines with J gene TRBJ1-2, with TRBD1 identical over 7 bases. V trimming: 5 bases; J trimming: 2 bases; junction bases outside the gene matches: 8. This CDR3 is 15 amino acids long. The germline gives CDR1 ENHRY, CDR2 SYGVKD. The CDR3 bases are TGTGCCATCAGTCTCATGGCGGGACAGAACTATGGCTACACCTTC. Translated: CAISLMAGQNYGYTF.

The chain uses TRBV2 and TRBJ2-5; D not certain. This CDR3 is 11 amino acids long. Per the germline V gene, CDR1 is SNHLY and CDR2 is FYNNEI. V lost 6 bases to trimming and J lost 5 bases, with 7 bases between them. DNA of the CDR3: TGTGCCAGCAGCAACTGGGAGACCCAGTACTTC. It translates to CASSNWETQYF.

The V call is TRBV4-1, the J call TRBJ2-3; 11 bases align to TRBD2. Germline V lookup: CDR1 MGHRA, CDR2 YSYEKL. This CDR3 is built from 16 residues. Trimming removed 4 bases from V and 2 bases from J; junction bases left unmatched: 5. The CDR3 reads CASSPGTSGFTDTQYF. The CDR3 nucleotides are TGCGCCAGCAGCCCCGGGACTAGCGGATTCACAGATACGCAGTATTTT.

V gene TRBV18 combines with J gene TRBJ2-2, with 9 bases fitting TRBD1. The junction had 6 bases not matched to a gene; V was cut back by 6 bases and J by 4 bases. CDR1 and CDR2 from the germline V gene are KGHSH and LQKENI. This CDR3 has 15 residues. The DNA for the CDR3 is TGTGCCAGCTCGCGGGACAGGGAGGCCACCGGGGAGCTGTTTTTT. Translation gives CASSRDREATGELFF. Filled out from reference TRBV18 and TRBJ2-2, the complete variable domain reads NAGVMQNPRHLVRRRGQEARLRCSPMKGHSHVYWYRQLPEEGLKFMVYLQKENIIDESGMPKERFSAEFPKEGPSILRIQQVVRGDSAAYFCASSRDREATGELFFGEGSRLTVL.

This chain connects TRBV29-1 to TRBJ1-1; D is ambiguous. CDR3 length equals 14 residues. Germline V gives CDR1 SQVTM, CDR2 ANQGSEA. V lost 1 base, J lost 4 bases, and 13 bases lay in between. CDR3 in DNA: TGCAGCGTTGAAGGGGTTTCCCGGGCCACTGAAGCTTTCTTT. Translated, it gives CSVEGVSRATEAFF.

The gene calls are TRBV20-1 and TRBJ2-3; D possibly corresponds to TRBD2 (6 bases). The length of the CDR3 is 11 residues. CDR1 and CDR2 from the germline V gene are DFQATT and SNEGSKA (reference sequence). Trimming left V 3 bases short and J 10 bases short, with 11 bases between. CDR3 region: CSARTSRAQYF. DNA of the CDR3: TGCAGTGCTAGGACTAGTCGGGCGCAGTATTTT.

Points on this clone: Because the CDR3 is missing its conserved closing phenylalanine or tryptophan, this is likely a read error. The genes are TRBV5-1 and TRBJ1-3; a possible D gene is TRBD1 (5 bases). The V and J ends lost 4 bases and 5 bases respectively, with 10 bases between them. Germline V gene lookup returns CDR1 SGHRS and CDR2 YFSETQ. The CDR3 loop spans 13 amino acids. The CDR3 region has the DNA TGCGCCAGCAGCGGGGACGGGCGAAACACCATATATTCT. It encodes CASSGDGRNTIYS.

This rearrangement joins TRBV11-2 to TRBJ1-2; no reliable D call. Germline V gene lookup returns CDR1 SGHAT and CDR2 FQNNGV. The V and J ends lost 3 bases and 0 bases respectively, with 5 bases between them. The CDR3 extends over 13 amino acids. This CDR3 is CASSLIANYGYTF. For the CDR3, the DNA is TGTGCCAGCAGCTTGATTGCTAACTATGGCTACACCTTC.

The CDR3 loop is CASSLGDRESDEQYV. CDR3 coding DNA: TGTGCCAGCAGCTTAGGGGACAGGGAATCGGACGAGCAGTACGTC. This chain uses TRBV7-9 with TRBJ2-7, with 9 bases lining up with TRBD1. CDR1 and CDR2 (germline): SEHNR, FQNEAQ (reference sequence). V shed 1 base and J 5 bases; nucleotides not matched to a gene: 6. The CDR3 runs to 15 residues.

The rearrangement joins TRBV19 to TRBJ1-2; TRBD1 matches at 10 bases. Looked up from germline, CDR1 is LNHDA and CDR2 is SQIVND (reference sequence). This CDR3 spans 15 amino acids. With V trimmed by 3 bases and J by 4 bases, 5 bases remained unmatched. CDR3 nucleotides: TGTGCCAGTAGTATCGGGACAGGGGTTGGCTATGGCTACACCTTC. Translated: CASSIGTGVGYGYTF.

The V gene is TRBV6-1, the J gene TRBJ1-4; perhaps TRBD1 as D (6 bases). CDR3 length: 14 amino acids. V lost 10 bases and J lost 0, with 12 bases in between. Germline values: CDR1 MNHNS, CDR2 SASEGT. The CDR3 spells CATQTGPTNEKLFF. The CDR3 nucleotides read TGTGCCACCCAGACAGGTCCAACTAATGAAAAACTGTTTTTT.

J is TRBJ2-7 and V is TRBV6-6; the D is unclear. The CDR3 spans 12 residues. Germline-derived CDR1 and CDR2 are MNHNY and SVGAGI (reference sequence). V was pared by 5 bases and J by 1 base, with 6 bases between. The CDR3 DNA sequence: TGTGCCAGCAGTCAAGTATCCTACGAGCAGTACGTC. Residues: CASSQVSYEQYV.

The V gene is TRBV4-2, the J gene TRBJ2-7; no definite D call. The CDR3 covers 16 residues. The V and J ends lost 1 base and 0 bases respectively, with 13 bases between them. The germline CDR1 and CDR2 sequences are LGHNA and YNFKEQ. The CDR3 region is CASSQVGVRASYEQYF. CDR3 nucleotides: TGTGCCAGCAGCCAAGTAGGAGTTAGGGCCTCCTACGAGCAGTACTTC.

This clone was detected only once. The chain uses TRBV5-1 and TRBJ1-4; a weak D match, TRBD1 (6 bases). CDR3 length equals 14 residues. Germline V gene data show CDR1 as SGHRS and CDR2 as YFSETQ. Trimming took off 1 base at V and 7 bases at J, with 11 bases between the two ends. DNA for the CDR3: TGCGCCAGCAGCTTGATAGGGGGACGTGAAAAACTGTTTTTT. Protein sequence: CASSLIGGREKLFF.

As regards this clone: In the same sample, other DNA sequences code for this CDR3. CDR3 residues: CASSYNWGRGEQYF. CDR3 DNA: TGTGCCAGCAGTTATAATTGGGGGCGGGGGGAGCAGTACTTC. This chain links TRBV6-5 with TRBJ2-7; a possible D gene is TRBD2 (7 bases). V lost 3 bases and J lost 7, with 16 bases in between. The CDR3 has 14 residues. Germline assignment: CDR1 MNHEY and CDR2 SVGAGI.

J is TRBJ2-1 and V is TRBV5-1, with D uncertain. This CDR3 is 14 amino acids long. Germline CDR1 SGHRS, CDR2 YFSETQ. V lost 3 bases and J lost 0, with 7 bases in between. The CDR3 loop reads CASSSRSSYNEQFF. The CDR3 nucleotides read TGCGCCAGCAGCTCGCGGTCCTCCTACAATGAGCAGTTCTTC.

The V gene is TRBV9, the J gene TRBJ2-5, with 11 nucleotides matching TRBD2. The DNA matches TRBJ2-7 better at its end, which makes the J call doubtful. This CDR3 is built from 15 residues. CDR1 and CDR2 from the germline V gene are SGDLS and YYNGEE. This CDR3 is CASSPGLAASYEQYF. Here the CDR3 DNA reads TGTGCCAGCAGCCCGGGACTAGCGGCCTCCTACGAGCAGTACTTC.

The genes are TRBV19 and TRBJ1-5; TRBD1 is a possible D gene (5 bases). Trimming took off 3 bases at V and 4 bases at J, with 13 bases between the two ends. Germline V gene sequence: CDR1 LNHDA, CDR2 SQIVND (reference sequence). This CDR3 comprises 15 residues. CDR3: CASSISGGGNQPQHF. As DNA, the CDR3 is TGTGCCAGTAGTATCTCGGGGGGTGGGAATCAGCCCCAGCATTTT.

This chain links TRBV12-5 with TRBJ2-5, with 14 positions matching TRBD2. Germline assignment: CDR1 LGHNT and CDR2 FRNRAP. V shed 2 bases, J shed 5 bases, and the junction held 16 bases outside the gene matches. The CDR3 sequence is 20 residues long. CDR3 nucleotide sequence: TGTGCTAGTGGTTTGCCGCCCCTGACTAGCGGGAGGGCCTTCGGGGAGACCCAGTACTTC. Protein product: CASGLPPLTSGRAFGETQYF.